This T cell receptor beta chain was found in a study of identifying expanded T cells in peripheral blood. The protocol was immunoSEQ multiplex PCR, while the TCRdb copy is restricted to in-frame clones and leaves out a portion. The sample holds 90,000 to 110,000 clones, about 85% seen once. The CDR3 is made up of 13 amino acids. Trimming took 10 bases from V and 0 from J; bases not matched to a gene: 6. Germline loops: CDR1 SEHNR, CDR2 FQNEAQ (reference sequence). The rearrangement joins TRBV7-9 to TRBJ2-7; 7 nucleotides line up with TRBD2. Sequencing was carried out using blood. The sequence was collected from a person aged 18 to 75 in good health. The CDR3 DNA sequence: TGTGCCATTGACGGGAGGAGCTCCTACGAGCAGTACTTC. It is translated as CAIDGRSSYEQYF.